The 17 T cell receptor beta chains listed next were all sequenced from one sample in a study of vaccination and CD4 T cells after COVID-19. Cultured CD4+ T cells had their DNA profiled by the Oncomine TCR Beta short-read assay. Using its own MiXCR run on the PCR reads, TCRdb lists one record per CDR3 protein. The data hold 20,000 to 25,000 distinct CDR3 sequences, with about 66% observed a single time. Described treatment: approximately nine-day PBMC culture with coronavirus spike peptide pools or control peptides (ViraFEST assay). What these receptors recognize is not known. The source material was CD4+ T cells from blood, cultured in vitro. These receptors were taken from a human donor who had recovered from COVID-19.

This clonotype was found once. The chain couples TRBV18 to TRBJ2-5; D is uncertain. The CDR3 is 11 residues long. Trimming removed 3 bases from V and 1 base from J, with 0 bases in between. Per the germline V gene, CDR1 is KGHSH and CDR2 is LQKENI. The CDR3 region is CASSPQETQYF. The CDR3 DNA follows: TGTGCCAGCTCACCCCAAGAGACCCAGTACTTC.

In this sample, this clonotype turned up once. The rearrangement joins TRBV19 to TRBJ1-1, with a possible D match to TRBD1 (5 bases). V was shortened by 7 bases and J by 5 bases, with 20 bases between the two germline ends. The CDR3 consists of 15 residues. Germline V gene sequence: CDR1 LNHDA, CDR2 SQIVND (reference sequence). CDR3 bases: TGTGCCAGTATTCGTTATAGAGGACAAGCAACTGAAGCTTTCTTT. This translates into CASIRYRGQATEAFF.

This clonotype has a single count. This chain uses TRBV12-3 or TRBV12-4 with TRBJ2-6, with D maybe TRBD1 (5 bases). The germline V and J ends were trimmed by 10 bases and 3 bases, with 10 bases remaining between them. The CDR3 loop spans 13 amino acids. In nucleotides, the CDR3 is TGTGCCATCGCAGGGTTTGGGGCCAACGTCCTGACTTTC. It is translated as CAIAGFGANVLTF.

This chain links TRBV12-3 or TRBV12-4 with TRBJ2-7; 8 bases map to TRBD1. V lost 4 bases and J lost 1; bases outside the gene matches: 9. The CDR3 loop spans 16 amino acids. This CDR3 is CASSSTDRGGSYEQYF. DNA for the CDR3: TGTGCCAGCAGTTCAACCGACAGGGGAGGATCCTACGAGCAGTACTTC.

The chain links TRBV5-4 to TRBJ1-2, with TRBD1 as a possible D gene (6 bases). V dropped 0 bases and J dropped 6 bases, with 15 bases sitting between them. The CDR3 is 15 residues long. Germline assignment: CDR1 SGHNT and CDR2 YYREEE (reference sequence). The CDR3 bases are TGTGCCAGCAGCTTGGCGCCGTGGGGGGCGAATGGCTACACCTTC. It encodes CASSLAPWGANGYTF.

The chain uses TRBV7-8 and TRBJ1-5, with D perhaps TRBD1 (5 bases). CDR1 is SGHVS and CDR2 is FQNEAQ in the germline V gene. Trimming took 5 bases from V and 4 from J, leaving 12 bases between them. The CDR3 sequence is 14 residues long. In DNA form, the CDR3 reads TGTGCCAGCAGCCTGCGGGACCCTAATCAGCCCCAGCATTTT. This translates into CASSLRDPNQPQHF.

Of note for this clonotype: It is likely a read error, because the conserved phenylalanine at the end of the CDR3 is missing. V gene TRBV20-1 combines with J gene TRBJ2-7; 9 nucleotides align to TRBD1. The V segment lost 6 bases and the J segment 4 bases; nucleotides outside the gene matches: 13. Germline assignment: CDR1 DFQATT and CDR2 SNEGSKA (reference sequence). This CDR3 comprises 15 residues. The CDR3 loop is CSARSGDRVSYEQYL. DNA of the CDR3: TGCAGTGCGAGAAGCGGGGACAGGGTGTCTTACGAGCAGTACTTA.

The rearrangement uses TRBV15 and TRBJ2-1; 9 positions agree with TRBD2. In germline, CDR1 is LNHNV, CDR2 YYDKDF (reference sequence). This CDR3 contains 15 residues. V lost 0 bases, J lost 9 bases, and 6 bases stayed unmatched. CDR3 loop: CATSRDMAGGSEQFF. CDR3 nucleotide sequence: TGTGCCACCAGCAGAGATATGGCGGGAGGGAGTGAGCAGTTCTTC. The whole variable domain, remainder taken from reference TRBV15 and TRBJ2-1, is DAMVIQNPRYQVTQFGKPVTLSCSQTLNHNVMYWYQQKSSQAPKLLFHYYDKDFNNEADTPDNFQSRRPNTSFCFLDIRSPGLGDTAMYLCATSRDMAGGSEQFFGPGTRLTVL.

This clonotype was recorded only once. The chain is built from TRBV30 and TRBJ1-2, with TRBD1 matching 11 bases. Germline trimming cut 3 bases from V and 4 bases from J; bases unmatched to any gene: 7. Germline loops: CDR1 GTSNPN, CDR2 SVGIG (reference sequence). The CDR3 is 15 residues long. CDR3 protein: CAWRGPGQGAYGYTF. The CDR3 nucleotides are TGTGCCTGGAGAGGTCCCGGACAGGGGGCCTATGGCTACACCTTC.

The rearrangement links TRBV3-1 to TRBJ2-7; D ambiguous. V was clipped by 5 bases and J by 3 bases, with 8 bases between them. CDR1 and CDR2 from the germline V gene are LGHDT and YNNKEL (reference sequence). CDR3 size: 12 residues. The CDR3 DNA follows: TGTGCCAGCAGCAGCGTCCACTACGAGCAGTACTTC. It encodes CASSSVHYEQYF.

J is TRBJ2-5 and V is TRBV20-1; 8 bases map to TRBD2. Germline CDR1 is DFQATT and CDR2 is SNEGSKA (reference sequence). Germline trimming cut 6 bases from V and 2 bases from J; bases unmatched to any gene: 11. The length of the CDR3 is 15 residues. The chain's CDR3 is CSARASGFPQETQYF. The CDR3 DNA follows: TGCAGTGCCAGGGCTAGCGGGTTTCCGCAAGAGACCCAGTACTTC.

The V and J genes are TRBV7-3 and TRBJ2-1; D unclear. The ends were cut back, 5 bases at V and 9 bases at J, with 11 bases in the middle. The CDR3 has 12 residues. Germline assignment: CDR1 SGHTA and CDR2 FQGTGA. Here the CDR3 DNA reads TGTGCCAGCAGCCACCCCCCGGGTGAGCAGTTCTTC. Translation gives CASSHPPGEQFF.

Only a few counts were recorded for this clonotype. The gene calls are TRBV19 and TRBJ2-2; 10 bases match TRBD1. This CDR3 comprises 16 residues. V lost 6 bases, J lost 5 bases, and 9 bases stayed unmatched. Germline CDR1 reads LNHDA; CDR2 reads SQIVND (reference sequence). The CDR3 coding sequence is TGTGCCAGTAGGACTCGACAGGGGGCGAGGACCGGGGAGCTGTTTTTT. Its translation: CASRTRQGARTGELFF. Looking up the rest from reference TRBV19 and TRBJ2-2 gives the full variable domain: DGGITQSPKYLFRKEGQNVTLSCEQNLNHDAMYWYRQDPGQGLRLIYYSQIVNDFQKGDIAEGYSVSREKKESFPLTVTSAQKNPTAFYLCASRTRQGARTGELFFGEGSRLTVL.

The chain couples TRBV12-3 or TRBV12-4 to TRBJ1-5; D call uncertain. This CDR3 has 12 amino acids. V was trimmed by 5 bases and J by 7 bases, leaving 9 bases between them. Written as DNA, the CDR3 is TGTGCCAGCAGTAAGACGGGCCAGCCCCAGCATTTT. Protein sequence: CASSKTGQPQHF.

The gene calls are TRBV5-5 and TRBJ2-3; D gene ambiguous. Looked up from germline, CDR1 is SGHKS and CDR2 is YYEKEE (reference sequence). This CDR3 comprises 14 residues. The V gene lost 4 bases and the J gene lost 1 base, with 10 bases spanning the gap. The CDR3 DNA is TGTGCCAGCAGCCCATGGGGTCGCACAGATACGCAGTATTTT. Its protein is CASSPWGRTDTQYF.

The chain has TRBV20-1 and TRBJ1-6; D is perhaps TRBD1 (6 bases). This CDR3 has 16 residues. V was pared by 1 base and J by 5 bases, with 15 bases between. Germline V gives CDR1 DFQATT, CDR2 SNEGSKA (reference sequence). As DNA, the CDR3 is TGCAGTGCTAGAGGGGGCCCAGGGGTCAATAATTCACCCCTCCACTTT. It yields the protein CSARGGPGVNNSPLHF.

This chain joins TRBV2 and TRBJ1-6; TRBD1 is a possible D gene (5 bases). Per the germline V gene, CDR1 is SNHLY and CDR2 is FYNNEI. Trimming shortened V by 0 bases and J by 11 bases, and 11 bases separated the two germline ends. The CDR3 totals 14 residues. CDR3 region: CASSEAGRAAPLHF. CDR3 in DNA: TGTGCCAGCAGTGAAGCGGGCAGGGCTGCACCCCTCCACTTT.